A single sample gave rise to the 28 T cell receptor beta chains below, sequenced in a study of neoadjuvant anti-PD-1 for oral cavity cancer. The time point was: after neoadjuvant nivolumab, at surgical resection. The data were produced by immunoSEQ multiplex PCR, yet TCRdb's version contains in-frame clones alone and is incomplete. The sample includes about 15,000 clones, roughly 40% of them seen just once. The material sequenced was tumor tissue, taken after nivolumab (anti-PD-1) treatment. The receptors were sampled from a person aged 35-80 years with oral cavity squamous cell carcinoma.

The sample holds many counts of this clone. This sequence joins TRBV6-5 and TRBJ1-2; D gene ambiguous. V gave up 2 bases and J gave up 8 bases, with 9 bases separating them. CDR3 length equals 12 residues. The germline gives CDR1 MNHEY, CDR2 SVGAGI. Written as DNA, the CDR3 is TGTGCCAGCAGTTACGGAGGGAGCGGCTACACCTTC. It specifies CASSYGGSGYTF.

The V gene is TRBV6-5, the J gene TRBJ2-7; D tentatively reads TRBD1 or TRBD2 (5 bases each). In germline, CDR1 is MNHEY, CDR2 SVGAGI. The germline V and J ends were trimmed by 6 bases and 3 bases, with 15 bases remaining between them. The CDR3 length is 14 residues. DNA of the CDR3: TGTGCCAGCAGGGCCGGGGCAGCAGTCTACGAGCAGTACTTC. Residues: CASRAGAAVYEQYF.

This clone was seen a few times. The chain couples TRBV11-2 to TRBJ2-5; D call uncertain. The germline V gene encodes CDR1 SGHAT and CDR2 FQNNGV. Trimming left V 1 base short and J 2 bases short, with 8 bases between. CDR3 length equals 14 residues. The CDR3 region is CASSLVGRQETQYF. In DNA, the CDR3 is TGTGCCAGCAGCTTAGTGGGCAGGCAAGAGACCCAGTACTTC.

The gene calls are TRBV7-6 and TRBJ1-2, with TRBD1 matching over 7 bases. With 5 bases clipped from V and 8 bases from J, the junction kept 29 bases outside the gene matches. The CDR3 consists of 20 residues. Per germline, CDR1 SGHVS and CDR2 FNYEAQ. CDR3 in DNA: TGTGCCAGCAGCCCATCCCCCCACCCTAGTACCCCCCAGGGGGGGGAGGGCTACACCTTC. The encoded protein is CASSPSPHPSTPQGGEGYTF.

Relative to its sample, this clone is medium-sized. CDR3 in amino acids: CASSPDRANEQYF. CDR3 coding DNA: TGTGCCAGCTCACCGGACAGGGCGAACGAGCAGTACTTC. The V gene is TRBV18, the J gene TRBJ2-7, with TRBD1 identical over 8 bases. Per the germline V gene, CDR1 is KGHSH and CDR2 is LQKENI. This CDR3 spans 13 amino acids. V was clipped by 3 bases and J by 5 bases; unmatched bases: 3.

This rearrangement joins TRBV4-3 to TRBJ2-5; 12 bases map to TRBD1. In germline, CDR1 is LGHNA, CDR2 YSLEER. This CDR3 contains 16 residues. Losses at the gene ends were 4 bases for V and 6 bases for J; bases not matched to a gene: 9. This CDR3 reads CASSRVGTGGLKTQYF. The DNA for the CDR3 is TGCGCCAGCAGCCGTGTTGGGACAGGGGGCTTAAAGACCCAGTACTTC.

The chain couples TRBV4-1 to TRBJ1-2; 7 bases line up with TRBD1. Germline assignment: CDR1 MGHRA and CDR2 YSYEKL. The CDR3 has 16 residues. With V trimmed by 6 bases and J by 8 bases, 18 bases remained unmatched. CDR3 DNA: TGCGCCAGCAGAGAGGGACAGACGTCACCCTGGATAGGCTACACCTTC. It specifies CASREGQTSPWIGYTF.

V usage is TRBV27 and J usage is TRBJ2-1; D is possibly TRBD1 (6 bases). The V gene lost 5 bases and the J gene lost 4 bases, with 18 bases spanning the gap. CDR1 is MNHEY, CDR2 SMNVEV, per germline (reference sequence). The CDR3 runs to 16 residues. CDR3 loop: CASSPSDSRQYNEQFF. The CDR3 DNA sequence: TGTGCCAGCAGTCCCTCGGACAGCAGACAATACAATGAGCAGTTCTTC.

The rearrangement joins TRBV7-2 to TRBJ1-5; 8 bases agree with TRBD1. Per the germline V gene, CDR1 is SGHTA and CDR2 is FQGNSA. This CDR3 spans 13 amino acids. J lost 5 bases, V lost 6 bases, and 3 bases had no gene match. The CDR3 bases are TGTGCCAGCAGTTTGGACAGGGATCAGCCCCAGCATTTT. Translation: CASSLDRDQPQHF.

V gene TRBV28 combines with J gene TRBJ1-4; tentatively, D is TRBD1 (5 bases). Germline CDR1 is MDHEN and CDR2 is SYDVKM. This CDR3 spans 11 amino acids. V was shortened by 7 bases and J by 10 bases, with 10 bases between the two germline ends. CDR3 in DNA: TGTGCCAGCAAAGGGGTCCGAAAACTGTTTTTT. This gives the protein CASKGVRKLFF.

This clone showed up just a few times. Here the CDR3 reads CASSIGRGDYEQYF. The CDR3 coding sequence is TGTGCCAGTAGTATAGGGAGGGGGGACTACGAGCAGTACTTC. The V and J genes are TRBV19 and TRBJ2-7; D might be TRBD1 or TRBD2, each matching 6 bases. Germline CDR1 is LNHDA and CDR2 is SQIVND (reference sequence). This CDR3 region has 14 residues. Trimming removed 1 base at V and 3 bases at J, with 10 bases between.

The V and J genes are TRBV4-3 and TRBJ2-7; TRBD1 might be the D (6 bases). CDR1 and CDR2 from the germline V gene are LGHNA and YSLEER. The CDR3 is 15 amino acids. V was clipped by 0 bases and J by 2 bases, with 11 bases between them. The CDR3 DNA reads TGCGCCAGCAGCCAAGATCGGGCAGGGGCCTACGAGCAGTACTTC. This codes for CASSQDRAGAYEQYF.

This clone was seen repeatedly, ten times or more. The chain employs TRBV7-8 and TRBJ1-4; the D gene is possibly TRBD1 (6 bases). Germline V lookup: CDR1 SGHVS, CDR2 FQNEAQ. With 7 bases removed from V and 5 bases from J, the gap between germline ends came to 11 bases. The CDR3 has 13 residues. CDR3 sequence: CASNRDNNEKLFF. The CDR3 bases are TGTGCCAGCAACCGGGACAACAATGAAAAACTGTTTTTT.

The genes are TRBV5-1 and TRBJ1-6; TRBD1 agrees at 12 bases. Trimming cost V 3 bases and J 6 bases; bases outside gene matches: 7. The CDR3 loop spans 17 amino acids. CDR1 and CDR2 (germline): SGHRS, YFSETQ. Written as DNA, the CDR3 is TGCGCCAGCAGCTGGGACGGGACAGGGGGCTTTAATTCACCCCTCCACTTT. Amino acids: CASSWDGTGGFNSPLHF. Using reference TRBV5-1 and TRBJ1-6 for the parts outside the CDR3, the full variable domain is KAGVTQTPRYLIKTRGQQVTLSCSPISGHRSVSWYQQTPGQGLQFLFEYFSETQRNKGNFPGRFSGRQFSNSRSEMNVSTLELGDSALYLCASSWDGTGGFNSPLHFGNGTRLTVT.

V and J are TRBV10-3 and TRBJ2-5; no clear D. V gave up 3 bases and J gave up 0 bases, with 2 bases separating them. The germline gives CDR1 ENHRY, CDR2 SYGVKD. This CDR3 is 12 amino acids long. This CDR3 is CAISDYQETQYF. DNA of the CDR3: TGTGCCATCAGTGACTACCAAGAGACCCAGTACTTC.

The chain combines TRBV19 with TRBJ1-5, with D possibly being TRBD1 (5 bases). The germline V gene encodes CDR1 LNHDA and CDR2 SQIVND (reference sequence). V dropped 7 bases and J dropped 2 bases, with 9 bases sitting between them. This CDR3 is built from 13 residues. CDR3 residues: CASKSGGNQPQHF. In DNA, the CDR3 is TGTGCCAGTAAGTCGGGGGGCAATCAGCCCCAGCATTTT.

This clone has at least ten counts. This sequence joins TRBV29-1 and TRBJ2-1, with a tentative D call TRBD1 (6 bases). The CDR3 totals 12 residues. Germline values: CDR1 SQVTM, CDR2 ANQGSEA. V gave up 1 base and J gave up 9 bases, with 10 bases separating them. DNA for the CDR3: TGCAGCGTTGAAGTACTCAGGGGTGAGCAGTTCTTC. Encoded protein: CSVEVLRGEQFF.

This clone was counted a few times. The V and J genes are TRBV23-1 and TRBJ1-2, with TRBD1 identical over 7 bases. TRBV23-1 is classed as an ORF, of uncertain function. CDR3 length: 18 residues. V gave up 1 base and J gave up 2 bases; unmatched junction bases: 13. The CDR3 DNA is TGCGCCAGCAGTCAATTGGGCAGGGGGGTATCATCCAACTATGGCTACACCTTC. Residues: CASSQLGRGVSSNYGYTF.

This clone was counted between two and nine times. The rearrangement links TRBV2 to TRBJ1-2; 7 bases map to TRBD1. V shed 5 bases and J 3 bases; nucleotides not matched to a gene: 9. Germline values: CDR1 SNHLY, CDR2 FYNNEI. CDR3 length: 15 amino acids. CDR3 sequence reads: CASSKGYRGDYGYTF. The DNA for the CDR3 is TGTGCCAGCAGTAAAGGATACAGGGGAGACTATGGCTACACCTTC.

The chain combines TRBV4-3 with TRBJ1-4; 9 bases line up with TRBD1. Germline loops: CDR1 LGHNA, CDR2 YSLEER. The V segment lost 4 bases and the J segment 5 bases; nucleotides outside the gene matches: 8. This CDR3 has 16 amino acids. This CDR3 is CASSPAFGTGNEKLFF. CDR3 in DNA: TGCGCCAGCAGCCCAGCCTTCGGGACAGGGAATGAAAAACTGTTTTTT.

This sequence joins TRBV7-8 and TRBJ1-1, with TRBD1 matching over 9 bases. The ends lost 5 bases at V and 10 bases at J; junction bases unmatched: 8. CDR1 SGHVS and CDR2 FQNEAQ come from the germline V gene. The CDR3 consists of 13 residues. CDR3 in DNA: TGTGCCAGCAGCCCTGGACAGGGGCGGGGAGCTTTCTTT. Amino acids: CASSPGQGRGAFF. The entire variable domain, with the rest obtained from reference TRBV7-8 and TRBJ1-1, is as follows: GAGVSQSPRYKVAKRGQDVALRCDPISGHVSLFWYQQALGQGPEFLTYFQNEAQLDKSGLPSDRFFAERPEGSVSTLKIQRTQQEDSAVYLCASSPGQGRGAFFGQGTRLTVV.

The chain carries TRBV7-8 and TRBJ2-1, with 12 bases aligning to TRBD2. Germline CDR1 and CDR2: SGHVS and FQNEAQ. This CDR3 contains 18 residues. The V segment lost 4 bases and the J segment 4 bases; nucleotides outside the gene matches: 11. The CDR3 DNA is TGTGCCAGCAGCTCCCGACTAGCGGGGGACCTATTATACAATGAGCAGTTCTTC. This encodes CASSSRLAGDLLYNEQFF.

The genes are TRBV19 and TRBJ1-5; 12 bases map to TRBD1. This CDR3 contains 16 residues. The V and J ends lost 4 bases and 6 bases, in that order; junction bases with no gene match: 7. CDR1 and CDR2 from the germline V gene are LNHDA and SQIVND (reference sequence). CDR3 DNA: TGTGCCAGTAGTACCCCGGGACAGGGGGCAGGTCAGCCCCAGCATTTT. It yields the protein CASSTPGQGAGQPQHF.

This clone was observed many times. The chain has TRBV16 and TRBJ1-4; TRBD1 might be the D (5 bases). The length of the CDR3 is 15 residues. V was clipped by 3 bases and J by 6 bases, with 14 bases between them. The germline V gene has CDR1 KGHSY and CDR2 FQNENV. This CDR3 is CASSQSGRSDEKLFF. CDR3 nucleotides: TGTGCCAGCAGCCAGTCGGGGCGCTCGGATGAAAAACTGTTTTTT. The whole variable domain, remainder taken from reference TRBV16 and TRBJ1-4, is GEEVAQTPKHLVRGEGQKAKLYCAPIKGHSYVFWYQQVLKNEFKFLISFQNENVFDETGMPKERFSAKCLPNSPCSLEIQATKLEDSAVYFCASSQSGRSDEKLFFGSGTQLSVL.

The sample holds a few counts of this clone. The chain carries TRBV6-5 and TRBJ1-1; D is unresolved. Trimming took 7 bases from V and 5 from J, leaving 11 bases between them. Looked up from germline, CDR1 is MNHEY and CDR2 is SVGAGI. The CDR3 runs 12 residues. The CDR3 DNA reads TGTGCCAGCAAGAGTTCCGGGACTGAAGCTTTCTTT. Translating gives CASKSSGTEAFF.

J is TRBJ1-5 and V is TRBV15, with D tentatively TRBD1 (6 bases). Germline-derived CDR1 and CDR2 are LNHNV and YYDKDF (reference sequence). Between the trimmed V and J ends, which lost 1 base and 4 bases, there was a span of 8 bases. CDR3 length: 14 amino acids. The chain's CDR3 is CATSRGTENQPQHF. The DNA for the CDR3 is TGTGCCACCAGCAGAGGGACAGAGAATCAGCCCCAGCATTTT.

This clone appeared a few times. The V gene is TRBV18, the J gene TRBJ1-3; D uncertain. The CDR3 loop spans 15 amino acids. The ends were cut back, 0 bases at V and 2 bases at J, with 8 bases in the middle. The germline V gene encodes CDR1 KGHSH and CDR2 LQKENI. The CDR3 nucleotides read TGTGCCAGCTCACCACCGAGTAGCGCTGGAAACACCATATATTTT. Translating gives CASSPPSSAGNTIYF. Using reference TRBV18 and TRBJ1-3 for the parts outside the CDR3, the full variable domain is NAGVMQNPRHLVRRRGQEARLRCSPMKGHSHVYWYRQLPEEGLKFMVYLQKENIIDESGMPKERFSAEFPKEGPSILRIQQVVRGDSAAYFCASSPPSSAGNTIYFGEGSWLTVV.

This clone is medium-sized (0.01 to 0.1%) by share. This chain uses TRBV2 with TRBJ2-5, with a tentative D call TRBD2 (6 bases). CDR3 length equals 10 residues. Per the germline V gene, CDR1 is SNHLY and CDR2 is FYNNEI. The germline V and J ends were trimmed by 8 bases and 9 bases, with 10 bases remaining between them. The CDR3 DNA is TGTGCCAGCGGGGAGCGGGCCCAGTACTTC. This encodes CASGERAQYF.